This TCR beta chain comes out of a study of CD8 T cells in ankylosing spondylitis. This CDR3 is 11 amino acids long. Germline lookup yields CDR1 LNHDA and CDR2 SQIVND (reference sequence). Trimming removed 8 bases at V and 4 bases at J, with 8 bases between. Study-wide results and caveats: Peripheral blood samples showed relatively rare disease-linked clones, and these clones were CD8+. Several highly homologous variants made up a TCR beta motif that seemed to typify ankylosing spondylitis blood.

Quantitative 5'-RACE with molecular barcodes generated TCR beta libraries. One entry per CDR3 protein results from TCRdb running MiXCR on the 5' RACE reads. The sample contains around 890,000 distinct CDR3 sequences, over 9.5% of which appear only once. On this clonotype: As yet, its antigen is unknown.

The source of this sequence is a male donor with ankylosing spondylitis. The chain is built from TRBV19 and TRBJ2-5; D ambiguous. Source material: blood, either unsorted or a sorted T cell fraction (not recorded which). This CDR3 reads CASAVRETQYF. In DNA, the CDR3 is TGTGCCAGTGCCGTAAGAGAGACCCAGTACTTC.